This is a list of T cell receptor beta chains from one sample in a study of T cell responses to AZD1222 COVID-19 vaccine. The protocol was immunoSEQ multiplex PCR, while the TCRdb copy is restricted to in-frame clones and leaves out a portion. The sample comprises over 85,000 clones, about nine tenths of which are singletons, and about 8.3% rests with the top ten. This material consisted of peripheral blood, taken on day 0 of AZD1222 vaccination. The source of these receptors is an adult in good health. The CDR3 runs from the conserved cysteine through the conserved F or W.

v_gene: TRBV6-5; j_gene: TRBJ1-1; CDR3aa: CASSYKGLTEAFF
v_gene: TRBV13; j_gene: TRBJ2-2; CDR3aa: CASSYLNGELFF
v_gene: TRBV11-3; j_gene: TRBJ1-3; CDR3aa: CASSSGTDGNTIYF
v_gene: TRBV3-1/TRBV3-2; j_gene: TRBJ2-3; CDR3aa: CASGYMTDTQYF
v_gene: TRBV11-3; j_gene: TRBJ1-4; CDR3aa: CASSLRGGTTNEKLFF
v_gene: TRBV6-5; j_gene: TRBJ1-2; CDR3aa: CASSLPYGDYTF
v_gene: TRBV5-1; j_gene: TRBJ2-3; CDR3aa: CASSPLAGGPDTQYF
v_gene: TRBV7-2; j_gene: TRBJ1-4; CDR3aa: CASSLITGATNEKLFF
v_gene: TRBV19; j_gene: TRBJ2-2; CDR3aa: CASKTQGTGELFF
v_gene: TRBV12-3/TRBV12-4; j_gene: TRBJ1-2; CDR3aa: CASSSGQIYGYTF
v_gene: TRBV5-1; j_gene: TRBJ1-6; CDR3aa: CASSEGQASPLHF
v_gene: TRBV13; j_gene: TRBJ2-3; CDR3aa: CASSQTGAGADTQYF
v_gene: TRBV19; j_gene: TRBJ2-5; CDR3aa: CASNSRTVQETQYF
v_gene: TRBV5-4; j_gene: TRBJ2-6; CDR3aa: CASSRAAVRSGANVLTF
v_gene: TRBV15; j_gene: TRBJ1-5; CDR3aa: CATSRELTGVGQPQHF
v_gene: TRBV28; j_gene: TRBJ1-2; CDR3aa: CASRRSGYGYTF
v_gene: TRBV7-8; j_gene: TRBJ2-7; CDR3aa: CASSLWLNYEQYF
v_gene: TRBV28; j_gene: TRBJ2-7; CDR3aa: CASSPFWSSEQYF
v_gene: TRBV19; j_gene: TRBJ1-6; CDR3aa: CASSIEADNSPLHF
v_gene: TRBV12-3/TRBV12-4; j_gene: TRBJ2-2; CDR3aa: CASSPTRTGELFF
v_gene: TRBV18; j_gene: TRBJ2-5; CDR3aa: CASSPHWAGEETQYF